This T cell receptor (beta chain) was sequenced in a study of cytomegalovirus exposure and HLA in healthy donors. Study summary: HLA-typed donors contributed some 83 million unique TCRs, which were held in an early data release.

Points on this clone: The antigen is undetermined.

The PCR was carried out with 60 Vbeta primers and 13 Jbeta primers. Method: immunoSEQ multiplex PCR; TCRdb's copy keeps in-frame clones and lacks some. Seen here are about 86,000 clones, about two thirds observed once, and the top ten hold approximately 7.8%. Germline CDR1 and CDR2: SEHNR and FQNEAQ (reference sequence). V was pared by 3 bases and J by 3 bases, with 5 bases between. The CDR3 contains 12 residues. Broader study findings: Highly shared variants forming one cluster were likely a sequencing artifact.

The donors, nominally healthy at sampling, likely had unrecorded immune exposures. Input material: PBMCs. The chain uses TRBV7-9 and TRBJ2-5; no clear D gene. This TCR was recovered from a man in his fifties or sixties in good health and CMV-seronegative. CDR3 in amino acids: CASSFQEETQYF. As DNA, the CDR3 is TGTGCCAGCAGCTTCCAGGAAGAGACCCAGTACTTC.